The 22 T cell receptor beta chains given below trace back to one sample, sequenced in a study of vaccination and CD4 T cells after COVID-19. The Oncomine TCR Beta short-read assay was applied to DNA of cultured CD4+ T cells. In TCRdb, the PCR reads were re-called with MiXCR into one record per CDR3 protein. The table lists about 7,600 distinct CDR3 sequences, more than 20% of them singletons. These TCRs' antigens remain unknown. As to treatment: approximately 9-day PBMC culture with coronavirus spike peptide pools or control peptides (ViraFEST assay). Sequencing used CD4+ T cells from blood, cultured in vitro, obtained after SARS-CoV-2 vaccination. Receptor source: a human donor who had recovered from COVID-19.

This chain joins TRBV5-1 and TRBJ2-1; 9 bases map to TRBD2. J was trimmed by 6 bases and V by 0 bases; bases with no gene match: 10. Germline V CDR1 and CDR2: SGHRS, YFSETQ. The CDR3 runs 17 residues. The CDR3 protein is CASSLGPQAGGGNEQFF. The CDR3 region has the DNA TGCGCCAGCAGCTTGGGGCCTCAAGCGGGGGGAGGCAATGAGCAGTTCTTC.

The chain links TRBV20-1 to TRBJ1-1; no clear D gene. This CDR3 comprises 14 residues. The germline gives CDR1 DFQATT, CDR2 SNEGSKA (reference sequence). V lost 1 base and J 0 bases, leaving 9 bases between the germline ends. CDR3 nucleotides: TGCAGTGCTAGAGTTCCTGGCATGAACACTGAAGCTTTCTTT. It codes for CSARVPGMNTEAFF.

This clonotype is medium-sized within its sample. The chain is built from TRBV24-1 and TRBJ2-5, with TRBD1 matching over 9 bases. The V segment lost 9 bases and the J segment 5 bases; nucleotides outside the gene matches: 12. The CDR3 has 15 amino acids. Germline V gene sequence: CDR1 KGHDR, CDR2 SFDVKD. The CDR3 loop is CATSDQDRGGETQYF. The CDR3 DNA follows: TGTGCCACCTCCGATCAGGACAGGGGAGGGGAGACCCAGTACTTC.

This clonotype has only one observation. A clone one base away is much larger, so this may be a read error. The rearrangement links TRBV28 to TRBJ1-2; a weak D match, TRBD1 (6 bases). This CDR3 spans 13 amino acids. Germline V gene lookup returns CDR1 MDHEN and CDR2 SYDVKM. The ends were cut back, 8 bases at V and 9 bases at J, with 19 bases in the middle. The CDR3, as DNA: TGTGCCAGCCATACGCCAGGGGTAAGCAGCTACACCTTC. This translates into CASHTPGVSSYTF.

This clonotype is classed as medium-sized. This chain connects TRBV20-1 to TRBJ1-6; 9 bases line up with TRBD1. CDR1 and CDR2 (germline): DFQATT, SNEGSKA (reference sequence). CDR3 size: 14 residues. The trim removed 6 bases at V and 5 bases at J, leaving 5 bases unmatched. The CDR3: CSAPGTGNNSPLHF. The CDR3 nucleotides are TGCAGTGCACCCGGGACAGGGAATAATTCACCCCTCCACTTT.

By share of the sample, this clonotype is medium-sized. This chain uses TRBV10-3 with TRBJ2-7; D is undetermined. Trimming cost V 8 bases and J 4 bases, with 15 bases left between them. This CDR3 region has 13 residues. From germline, CDR1 is ENHRY and CDR2 SYGVKD. CDR3 region: CAIRPGDGYEQYF. DNA for the CDR3: TGTGCCATCCGCCCCGGAGATGGTTACGAGCAGTACTTC.

This clonotype has more than one count but fewer than ten. V usage is TRBV28 and J usage is TRBJ1-1; no firm D call. This CDR3 has 13 residues. V lost 8 bases and J 5 bases, leaving 15 bases between the germline ends. Per the germline V gene, CDR1 is MDHEN and CDR2 is SYDVKM. CDR3 sequence reads: CASGLPGRTEAFF. As DNA, the CDR3 is TGTGCCAGCGGCCTCCCCGGGCGGACTGAAGCTTTCTTT.

This clonotype was counted a few times. The J gene is TRBJ1-1, the V gene TRBV20-1; perhaps TRBD1 as D (5 bases). V shed 2 bases and J shed 11 bases, with 15 bases lying between them. Germline V gives CDR1 DFQATT, CDR2 SNEGSKA (reference sequence). This CDR3 has 12 residues. The CDR3 region has the DNA TGCAGTGCTAGATCCGGGACGGGGGTGGCTTTCTTT. Protein product: CSARSGTGVAFF.

This clonotype is medium-sized (0.01 to 0.1%) within its sample. The chain joins TRBV20-1 to TRBJ1-6; D remains unclear. CDR3 length equals 12 residues. CDR1 is DFQATT, CDR2 SNEGSKA, per germline (reference sequence). Trimming took off 3 bases at V and 9 bases at J, with 9 bases between the two ends. The CDR3 here is CSARGNSSPLHF. CDR3 sequence (DNA): TGCAGTGCTAGGGGGAATAGTTCACCCCTCCACTTT.

The rearrangement links TRBV18 to TRBJ2-7, with a weak D call TRBD2 (7 bases). The CDR3 covers 14 residues. V dropped 3 bases and J dropped 4 bases, with 13 bases sitting between them. CDR1 is KGHSH, CDR2 LQKENI, per germline. The CDR3 loop reads CASSPTQGGYEQYF. In DNA, the CDR3 is TGTGCCAGCTCACCTACACAGGGAGGGTACGAGCAGTACTTC.

This clonotype is medium-sized. The chain couples TRBV7-2 to TRBJ2-7; D is uncertain. This CDR3 region has 13 residues. V was pared by 4 bases and J by 2 bases, with 9 bases between. Germline CDR1 SGHTA, CDR2 FQGNSA. The CDR3 here is CASSYIATYEQYF. In nucleotides, the CDR3 is TGTGCCAGCAGCTATATCGCAACCTACGAGCAGTACTTC.

This chain joins TRBV6-1 and TRBJ2-5; 7 nucleotides agree with TRBD1. Germline V CDR1 and CDR2: MNHNS, SASEGT. This CDR3 is 13 amino acids long. J was trimmed by 6 bases and V by 4 bases; bases with no gene match: 5. In DNA, the CDR3 is TGTGCCAGCAGTGCCAGGGGACAGCAGACCCAGTACTTC. It is translated as CASSARGQQTQYF.

This clonotype was observed a handful of times. The rearrangement links TRBV11-3 to TRBJ1-6, with D maybe TRBD1 (5 bases). In germline, CDR1 is SGHNT, CDR2 YENEEA. V was trimmed by 5 bases and J by 7 bases, leaving 12 bases between them. There are 14 residues in the CDR3. CDR3 sequence (DNA): TGTGCCAGCAGCCATGACAGAGCCAATTCACCCCTCCACTTT. Protein sequence: CASSHDRANSPLHF.

Concerning this clonotype: The junction does not match germline at one end; this may be a read error. The V gene is TRBV20-1, the J gene TRBJ1-1; the D is unclear. The CDR3 is 14 residues long. In germline, CDR1 is DFQATT, CDR2 SNEGSKA (reference sequence). For the CDR3, the DNA is TGCAGTGCTAGAGTTCCTGGCATGAACACTGAAGCTCTCTTT. Its protein product is CSARVPGMNTEALF.

This clonotype is judged medium-sized. V and J are TRBV20-1 and TRBJ2-3; D is possibly TRBD2 (6 bases). V lost 7 bases, J lost 3 bases, and 23 bases lay in between. CDR1 DFQATT and CDR2 SNEGSKA come from the germline V gene (reference sequence). This CDR3 has 16 amino acids. The CDR3 loop reads CSVLPPTSLGTDTQYF. CDR3 in DNA: TGCAGTGTCCTACCCCCGACTAGTTTGGGGACAGATACGCAGTATTTT.

The chain carries TRBV7-9 and TRBJ2-2; D uncertain. Looked up from germline, CDR1 is SEHNR and CDR2 is FQNEAQ (reference sequence). The CDR3 is 15 amino acids. The V gene lost 1 base and the J gene lost 6 bases, with 12 bases spanning the gap. CDR3 amino acids: CASSLVGSGAGELFF. The CDR3 DNA reads as TGTGCCAGCAGCTTAGTGGGCAGTGGGGCCGGGGAGCTGTTTTTT.

By share, this clonotype ranks as medium-sized. The chain employs TRBV6-1 and TRBJ1-6; D is uncertain. This CDR3 is built from 16 residues. Germline V gene data show CDR1 as MNHNS and CDR2 as SASEGT. The ends were cut back, 0 bases at V and 9 bases at J, with 15 bases in the middle. The CDR3 loop reads CASSEAVARLSSPLHF. Written as DNA, the CDR3 is TGTGCCAGCAGTGAAGCGGTGGCTAGACTCAGTTCACCCCTCCACTTT.

V and J are TRBV7-2 and TRBJ1-3; no definite D call. The CDR3 length is 17 residues. The germline V and J ends were trimmed by 2 bases and 3 bases, with 17 bases remaining between them. The germline V gene encodes CDR1 SGHTA and CDR2 FQGNSA. The CDR3 is CASSLMGSGRRGNTIYF. The CDR3 coding sequence is TGTGCCAGCAGCTTAATGGGGTCGGGGAGACGTGGAAACACCATATATTTT.

By sample fraction, this clonotype is medium-sized. The chain is built from TRBV15 and TRBJ2-5; a weak D match, TRBD1 (6 bases). The CDR3 has 15 residues. The V gene lost 3 bases and the J gene lost 3 bases, with 14 bases spanning the gap. Germline lookup yields CDR1 LNHNV and CDR2 YYDKDF (reference sequence). The CDR3 loop reads CATSRTPRTEETQYF. The CDR3 DNA reads TGTGCCACCAGCAGGACCCCGAGGACAGAAGAGACCCAGTACTTC. The full variable domain, with the rest looked up from reference TRBV15 and TRBJ2-5, is DAMVIQNPRYQVTQFGKPVTLSCSQTLNHNVMYWYQQKSSQAPKLLFHYYDKDFNNEADTPDNFQSRRPNTSFCFLDIRSPGLGDTAMYLCATSRTPRTEETQYFGPGTRLLVL.

This clonotype was seen a few times. This chain uses TRBV28 with TRBJ2-7, with D perhaps matching TRBD1 or TRBD2 (6 bases each). The germline V and J ends were trimmed by 3 bases and 12 bases, with 15 bases remaining between them. The germline V gene has CDR1 MDHEN and CDR2 SYDVKM. The CDR3 is made up of 12 amino acids. CDR3 nucleotide sequence: TGTGCCAGCAGTTTTGGCAGGGGAGGTTTGTACTTC. Its protein is CASSFGRGGLYF.

By sample fraction, this clonotype is medium-sized (0.01 to 0.1%). V is TRBV6-5 and J is TRBJ2-5; no clear D gene. V lost 0 bases, J lost 2 bases, and 7 bases lay in between. The germline V gene has CDR1 MNHEY and CDR2 SVGAGI. The length of the CDR3 is 14 residues. As DNA, the CDR3 is TGTGCCAGCAGTTACTCGTTGCGGCAAGAGACCCAGTACTTC. The encoded protein is CASSYSLRQETQYF.

This clonotype was detected a few times. This sequence joins TRBV29-1 and TRBJ1-6; D unresolved. Germline-derived CDR1 and CDR2 are SQVTM and ANQGSEA. The V and J ends lost 6 bases and 8 bases respectively, with 11 bases between them. The CDR3 spans 12 residues. CDR3 amino acids: CSVQSGDSPLHF. The CDR3 region has the DNA TGCAGCGTACAAAGCGGGGATTCACCCCTCCACTTT.